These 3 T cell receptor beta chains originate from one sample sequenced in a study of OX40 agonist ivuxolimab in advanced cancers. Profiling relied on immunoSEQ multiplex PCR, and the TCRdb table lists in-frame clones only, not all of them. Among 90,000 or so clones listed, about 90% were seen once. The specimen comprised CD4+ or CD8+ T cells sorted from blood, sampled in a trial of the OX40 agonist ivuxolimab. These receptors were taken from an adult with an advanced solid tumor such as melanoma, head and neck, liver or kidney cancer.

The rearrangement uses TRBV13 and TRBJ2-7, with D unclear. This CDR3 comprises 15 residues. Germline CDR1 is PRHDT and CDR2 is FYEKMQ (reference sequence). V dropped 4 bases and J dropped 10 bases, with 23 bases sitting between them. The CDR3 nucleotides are TGTGCCAGCAGCTCCCAGGAGTTTCGAACCTATGGTCAGTACTTC. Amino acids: CASSSQEFRTYGQYF.

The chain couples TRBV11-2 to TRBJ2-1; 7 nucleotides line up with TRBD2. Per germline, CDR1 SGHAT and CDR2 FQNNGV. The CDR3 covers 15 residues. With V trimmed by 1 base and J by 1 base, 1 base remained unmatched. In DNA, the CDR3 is TGTGCCAGCAGCTTAGGACTAGCTTCCTACAATGAGCAGTTCTTC. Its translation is CASSLGLASYNEQFF.

The CDR3 is CASRAQGRQGYTF. The CDR3 bases are TGTGCCAGCAGGGCACAGGGGAGGCAGGGCTACACCTTC. The V call is TRBV5-6, the J call TRBJ1-2; 7 positions agree with TRBD1. There are 13 residues in the CDR3. V was pared by 5 bases and J by 8 bases, with 9 bases of the junction left unmatched. Germline V gives CDR1 SGHDT, CDR2 YYEEEE.